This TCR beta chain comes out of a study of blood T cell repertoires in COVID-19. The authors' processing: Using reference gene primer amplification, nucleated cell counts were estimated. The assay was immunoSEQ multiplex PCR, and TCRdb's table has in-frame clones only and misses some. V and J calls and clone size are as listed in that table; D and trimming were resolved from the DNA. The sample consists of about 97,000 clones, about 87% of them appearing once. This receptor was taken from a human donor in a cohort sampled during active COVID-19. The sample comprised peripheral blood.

CDR3 sequence reads: CASSLRQGADTQYF. DNA for the CDR3: TGCGCCAGCAGCTTGAGACAGGGCGCAGATACGCAGTATTTT. J is TRBJ2-3 and V is TRBV5-1; 7 bases map to TRBD1. CDR1 SGHRS and CDR2 YFSETQ come from the germline V gene. The CDR3 length is 14 residues. Trimming cost V 1 base and J 4 bases; bases outside gene matches: 3.